These T cell receptor beta chains were read from a single sample in a study of blood T cell repertoires in COVID-19. The method was immunoSEQ multiplex PCR; TCRdb's version includes in-frame clones alone and lacks a portion of them. The sample has about 27,000 clones; about 88% are singletons. Source material: peripheral blood. Every receptor here comes from a woman aged 45-59 years with active COVID-19. Both conserved end residues are part of each CDR3. A D gene is named only where the DNA matches it firmly. Some rows mark clone size as missing; the rest say once, few, many or name a class of expanded clone.

-,TRBJ1-5,-,TRBV6-5,CASSYPGNSNQPQHF,TGTGCCAGCAGTTACCCAGGGAATAGCAATCAGCCCCAGCATTTT
-,TRBJ1-1,once,TRBV30,CAWLPTGRPWEAFF,TGTGCCTGGTTACCGACAGGCCGTCCTTGGGAAGCTTTCTTT
-,TRBJ2-7,-,TRBV19,CASSDGYEQYF,TGTGCCAGCAGCGACGGCTACGAGCAGTACTTC
TRBD1,TRBJ1-2,-,TRBV6-1,CASSEPRDRPLGYTF,TGTGCCAGCAGTGAGCCTAGGGACAGGCCTCTGGGCTACACCTTC
TRBD1,TRBJ2-7,-,TRBV28,CASIPGTGVYEQYF,TGTGCCAGCATCCCCGGGACAGGGGTTTACGAGCAGTACTTC
-,TRBJ1-5,-,TRBV6-5,CASSIRRAVDQPQHF,TGTGCCAGCAGTATACGGAGGGCGGTTGATCAGCCCCAGCATTTT
TRBD1,TRBJ2-5,once,TRBV7-9,CASSSTGQGGETQYF,TGTGCCAGCAGCTCAACGGGACAGGGTGGTGAGACCCAGTACTTC
-,TRBJ2-7,few,TRBV6-6,CASSHRDTSYEQYF,TGTGCCAGCAGTCACCGGGACACGTCCTACGAGCAGTACTTC
-,TRBJ2-7,-,TRBV10-3,CAIGRGGDDEQYF,TGTGCCATTGGACGCGGAGGGGACGACGAGCAGTACTTC
TRBD1,TRBJ2-7,few,TRBV3-1/TRBV3-2,CASSRNTGGEQYF,TGTGCCAGCAGCCGCAACACAGGGGGAGAGCAGTACTTC
-,TRBJ1-2,-,TRBV24-1,CATSDLHRGGYTF,TGTGCCACCAGTGATTTGCATCGGGGTGGCTACACCTTC
TRBD1,TRBJ1-1,-,TRBV28,CASSQPGQTAFF,TGTGCCAGCAGTCAACCGGGACAGACGGCTTTCTTT
TRBD2,TRBJ2-3,-,TRBV7-9,CASSTSGPGTDTQYF,TGTGCCAGCAGCACTAGCGGACCAGGCACAGATACGCAGTATTTT
TRBD2,TRBJ2-7,once,TRBV4-1,CASSQGLAGDYEQYF,TGCGCCAGCAGCCAGGGACTAGCGGGCGACTACGAGCAGTACTTC
TRBD1,TRBJ1-2,-,TRBV2,CAIATGGNYGYTF,TGTGCCATCGCGACAGGGGGGAACTATGGCTACACCTTC
-,TRBJ2-1,-,TRBV6-5,CASRRTQGSEQFF,TGTGCCAGCAGACGAACTCAGGGATCTGAGCAGTTCTTC
-,TRBJ1-2,-,TRBV11-2,CASSLGGLRPTGYGYTF,TGTGCCAGCAGCTTAGGGGGACTGAGGCCAACTGGCTATGGCTACACCTTC
-,TRBJ2-7,once,TRBV3-1/TRBV3-2,CASSHGQYEQYF,TGTGCCAGCAGCCACGGACAGTACGAGCAGTACTTC
-,TRBJ1-2,-,TRBV7-9,CASSLGPGLYGYTF,TGTGCCAGCAGCTTAGGTCCAGGGCTGTATGGCTACACCTTC
-,TRBJ2-3,-,TRBV7-9,CASSLTGDPPLPQYF,TGTGCCAGCAGCTTAACAGGAGACCCACCCCTCCCGCAGTATTTT
-,TRBJ2-3,-,TRBV7-3,CASSSQGLRTDTQYF,TGTGCCAGCAGCTCGCAGGGGCTACGCACAGATACGCAGTATTTT
TRBD2,TRBJ2-7,-,TRBV5-1,CASSSELPSGSHEQYF,TGCGCCAGCAGCTCGGAACTACCTAGCGGGAGTCACGAGCAGTACTTC
-,TRBJ1-5,-,TRBV3-1/TRBV3-2,CASSQDGRRDQPQHF,TGTGCCAGCAGCCAAGATGGACGGAGGGATCAGCCCCAGCATTTT
TRBD2,TRBJ2-5,-,TRBV28,CASRSGLAGVRETQYF,TGTGCCAGCAGATCGGGACTAGCGGGAGTCCGGGAGACCCAGTACTTC
TRBD2,TRBJ2-3,-,TRBV28,CASSFPAGLVTDTQYF,TGTGCCAGCAGTTTCCCGGCGGGACTAGTTACAGATACGCAGTATTTT
TRBD1,TRBJ1-4,-,TRBV6-5,CASSYGTGVGKLFF,TGTGCCAGCAGTTACGGGACAGGGGTTGGAAAACTGTTTTTT
TRBD1,TRBJ2-7,large,TRBV11-2,CASSWQQGEVYEQYF,TGTGCCAGCAGCTGGCAGCAGGGGGAAGTATACGAGCAGTACTTC
-,TRBJ2-5,-,TRBV7-9,CASSLLGETQYF,TGTGCCAGCAGCTTACTCGGAGAGACCCAGTACTTC
-,TRBJ2-7,-,TRBV7-2,CASSYKPGSYEQYF,TGTGCCAGCAGCTATAAACCAGGGTCCTACGAGCAGTACTTC
-,TRBJ2-2,-,TRBV29-1,CSARTNSNTGELFF,TGCAGCGCCCGGACAAACTCGAACACCGGGGAGCTGTTTTTT
TRBD2,TRBJ2-5,-,TRBV30,CAWGEWTSGGLQETQYF,TGTGCCTGGGGGGAATGGACTAGCGGGGGACTCCAAGAGACCCAGTACTTC
TRBD1,TRBJ1-4,-,TRBV19,CASSIVQGFSTNEKLFF,TGTGCCAGTAGTATTGTACAGGGGTTTTCAACTAATGAAAAACTGTTTTTT
-,TRBJ2-3,once,TRBV11-2,CASSYTLKSGTDTQYF,TGTGCCAGCAGCTATACCTTAAAATCGGGGACAGATACGCAGTATTTT
-,TRBJ1-3,-,TRBV11-2,CASSLQAGLGNTIYF,TGTGCCAGCAGCCTCCAGGCAGGGTTAGGAAACACCATATATTTT
-,TRBJ1-1,-,TRBV28,CASSFEKGLDTEAFF,TGTGCCAGCAGTTTTGAGAAGGGGCTGGACACTGAAGCTTTCTTT
TRBD2,TRBJ2-3,-,TRBV14,CASSQALGRGPTDTQYF,TGTGCCAGCAGCCAAGCATTAGGGAGGGGCCCCACAGATACGCAGTATTTT
-,TRBJ1-5,-,TRBV2,CASRADSNQPQHF,TGTGCCAGCAGGGCGGATAGCAATCAGCCCCAGCATTTT
TRBD2,TRBJ2-1,-,TRBV5-1,CASSPTSGSRNEQFF,TGCGCCAGCAGCCCCACTAGCGGGAGTAGGAATGAGCAGTTCTTC
-,TRBJ2-3,-,TRBV24-1,CATGQSAGKQDTQYF,TGTGCCACCGGACAATCGGCAGGGAAGCAAGATACGCAGTATTTT
TRBD1,TRBJ1-2,-,TRBV5-6,CASSFGQGALNYGYTF,TGTGCCAGCAGCTTCGGACAGGGGGCATTGAACTATGGCTACACCTTC
TRBD2,TRBJ2-3,-,TRBV11-2,CASGIAGASDTQYF,TGTGCCAGCGGAATAGCGGGAGCGTCAGATACGCAGTATTTT
-,TRBJ1-1,-,TRBV3-1/TRBV3-2,CASSQSRQGEAFF,TGTGCCAGCAGCCAAAGCCGGCAGGGGGAAGCTTTCTTT
-,TRBJ1-1,-,TRBV10-1,CASSERGGTEAFF,TGCGCCAGCAGTGAGAGGGGTGGTACTGAAGCTTTCTTT
-,TRBJ1-1,-,TRBV5-1,CASSPGLMGEAFF,TGCGCCAGCAGCCCAGGGTTGATGGGTGAAGCTTTCTTT
-,TRBJ1-1,-,TRBV20-1,CSASLGRWATEAFF,TGCAGTGCTAGTTTGGGTCGGTGGGCCACTGAAGCTTTCTTT